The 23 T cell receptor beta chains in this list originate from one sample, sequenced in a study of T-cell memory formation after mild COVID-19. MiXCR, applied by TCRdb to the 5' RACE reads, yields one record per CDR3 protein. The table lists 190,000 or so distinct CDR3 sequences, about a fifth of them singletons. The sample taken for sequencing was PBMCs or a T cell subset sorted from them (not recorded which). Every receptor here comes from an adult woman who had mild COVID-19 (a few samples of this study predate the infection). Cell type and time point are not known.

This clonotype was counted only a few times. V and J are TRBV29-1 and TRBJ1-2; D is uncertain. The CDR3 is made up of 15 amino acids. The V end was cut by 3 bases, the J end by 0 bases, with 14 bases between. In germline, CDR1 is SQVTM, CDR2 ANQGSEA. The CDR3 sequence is CSVESQQTTNYGYTF. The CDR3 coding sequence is TGCAGCGTTGAGTCACAGCAAACCACTAACTATGGCTACACCTTC.

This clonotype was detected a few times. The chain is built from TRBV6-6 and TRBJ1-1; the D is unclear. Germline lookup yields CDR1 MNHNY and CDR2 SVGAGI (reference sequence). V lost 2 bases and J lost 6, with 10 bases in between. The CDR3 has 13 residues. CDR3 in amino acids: CASSYGDYAEAFF. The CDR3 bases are TGTGCCAGCAGTTACGGGGATTACGCTGAAGCTTTCTTT.

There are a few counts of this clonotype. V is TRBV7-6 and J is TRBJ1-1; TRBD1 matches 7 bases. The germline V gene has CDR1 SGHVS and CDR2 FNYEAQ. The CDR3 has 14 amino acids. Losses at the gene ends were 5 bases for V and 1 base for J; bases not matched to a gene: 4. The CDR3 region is CASSRDRSNTEAFF. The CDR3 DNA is TGTGCCAGCAGCCGGGACAGATCGAACACTGAAGCTTTCTTT.

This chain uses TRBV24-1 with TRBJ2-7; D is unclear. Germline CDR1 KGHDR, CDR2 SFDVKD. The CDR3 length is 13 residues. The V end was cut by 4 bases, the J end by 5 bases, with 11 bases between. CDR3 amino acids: CATSDRVVDEQYF. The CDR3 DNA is TGTGCCACCAGTGACCGAGTAGTAGACGAGCAGTACTTC.

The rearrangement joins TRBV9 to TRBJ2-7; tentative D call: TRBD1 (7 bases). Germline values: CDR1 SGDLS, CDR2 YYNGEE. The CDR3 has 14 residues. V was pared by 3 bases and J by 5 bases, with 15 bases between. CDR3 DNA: TGTGCCAGCAGCGCACAGGGGAGGAAGGACGAGCAGTACTTC. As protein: CASSAQGRKDEQYF.

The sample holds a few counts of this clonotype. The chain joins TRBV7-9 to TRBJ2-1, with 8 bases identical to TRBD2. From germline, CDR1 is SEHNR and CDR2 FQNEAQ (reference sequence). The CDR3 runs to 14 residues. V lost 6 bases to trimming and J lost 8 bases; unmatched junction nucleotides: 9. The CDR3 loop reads CASRSPGGRDEQFF. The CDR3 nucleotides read TGTGCCAGCAGGTCTCCGGGAGGGCGGGATGAGCAGTTCTTC.

The CDR3 nucleotides read TGTGCCAGCAGCTCTAGACAGGGTTCCACTGAAGCTTTCTTT. It yields the protein CASSSRQGSTEAFF. This rearrangement joins TRBV7-2 to TRBJ1-1; 7 nucleotides align to TRBD1. V was clipped by 4 bases and J by 4 bases; unmatched bases: 6. This CDR3 has 14 amino acids. Germline V gene data show CDR1 as SGHTA and CDR2 as FQGNSA.

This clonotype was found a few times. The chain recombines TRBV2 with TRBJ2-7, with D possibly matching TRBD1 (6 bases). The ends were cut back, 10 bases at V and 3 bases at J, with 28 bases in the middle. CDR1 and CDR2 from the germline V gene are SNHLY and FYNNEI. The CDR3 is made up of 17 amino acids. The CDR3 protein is CAIERRRPGDAFYEQYF. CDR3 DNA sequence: TGTGCCATCGAGCGGAGGCGGCCAGGGGATGCGTTCTACGAGCAGTACTTC. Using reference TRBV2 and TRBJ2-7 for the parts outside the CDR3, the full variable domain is EPEVTQTPSHQVTQMGQEVILRCVPISNHLYFYWYRQILGQKVEFLVSFYNNEISEKSEIFDDQFSVERPDGSNFTLKIRSTKLEDSAMYFCAIERRRPGDAFYEQYFGPGTRLTVT.

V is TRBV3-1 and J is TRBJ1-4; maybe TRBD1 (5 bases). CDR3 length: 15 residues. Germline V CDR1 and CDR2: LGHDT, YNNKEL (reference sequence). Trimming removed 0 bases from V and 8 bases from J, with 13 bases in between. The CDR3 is CASSQEPGPREKLFF. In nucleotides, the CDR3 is TGTGCCAGCAGCCAAGAACCGGGGCCCAGAGAAAAACTGTTTTTT.

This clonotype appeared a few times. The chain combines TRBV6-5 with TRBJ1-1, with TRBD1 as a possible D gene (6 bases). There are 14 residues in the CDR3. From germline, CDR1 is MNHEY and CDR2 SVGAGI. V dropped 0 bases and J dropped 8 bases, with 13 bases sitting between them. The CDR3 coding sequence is TGTGCCAGCAGTTACTCATTCACGGGGGCGGAAGCTTTCTTT. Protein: CASSYSFTGAEAFF.

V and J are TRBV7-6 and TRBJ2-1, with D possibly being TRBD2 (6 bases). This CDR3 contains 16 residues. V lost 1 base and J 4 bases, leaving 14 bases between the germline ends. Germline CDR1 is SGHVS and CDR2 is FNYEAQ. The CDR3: CASSLVGGGSYNEQFF. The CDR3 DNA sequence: TGTGCCAGCAGCTTAGTGGGCGGAGGGTCATACAATGAGCAGTTCTTC.

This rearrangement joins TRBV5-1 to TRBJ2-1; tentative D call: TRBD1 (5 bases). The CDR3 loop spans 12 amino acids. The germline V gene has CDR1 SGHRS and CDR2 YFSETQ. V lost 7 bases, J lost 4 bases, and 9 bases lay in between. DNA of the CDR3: TGCGCCAGCCTGGGGCTTTACAATGAGCAGTTCTTC. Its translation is CASLGLYNEQFF.

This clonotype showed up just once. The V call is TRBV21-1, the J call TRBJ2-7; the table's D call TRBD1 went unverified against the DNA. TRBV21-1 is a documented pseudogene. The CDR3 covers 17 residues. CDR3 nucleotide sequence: TGTGCCAGCAGCAAAGGAGGGGGAGGGACAGGGGGCTCCGAGCAGTACTTC. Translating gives CASSKGGGGTGGSEQYF.

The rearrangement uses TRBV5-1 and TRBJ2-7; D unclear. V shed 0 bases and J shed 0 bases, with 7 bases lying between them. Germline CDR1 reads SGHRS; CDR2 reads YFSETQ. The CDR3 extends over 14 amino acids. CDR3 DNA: TGCGCCAGCAGCTTGGCCGGAATCTCCTACGAGCAGTACTTC. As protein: CASSLAGISYEQYF.

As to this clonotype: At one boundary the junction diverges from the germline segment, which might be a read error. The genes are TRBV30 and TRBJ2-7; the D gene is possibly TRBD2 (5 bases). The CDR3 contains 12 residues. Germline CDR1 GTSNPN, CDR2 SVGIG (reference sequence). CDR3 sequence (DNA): TGTGACTGGAGTGAGGGAGCCTACGAGCAGTACTTC. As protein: CDWSEGAYEQYF.

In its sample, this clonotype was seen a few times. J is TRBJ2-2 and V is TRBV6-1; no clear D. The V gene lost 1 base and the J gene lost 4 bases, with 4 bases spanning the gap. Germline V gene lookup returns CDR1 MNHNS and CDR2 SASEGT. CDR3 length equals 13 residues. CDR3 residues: CASSEVSTGELFF. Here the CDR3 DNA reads TGTGCCAGCAGTGAAGTTTCCACCGGGGAGCTGTTTTTT.

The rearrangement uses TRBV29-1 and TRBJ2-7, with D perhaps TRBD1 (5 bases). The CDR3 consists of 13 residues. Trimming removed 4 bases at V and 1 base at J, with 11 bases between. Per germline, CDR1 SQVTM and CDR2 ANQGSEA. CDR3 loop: CSVAGFGSYEQYF. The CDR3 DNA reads TGCAGCGTTGCAGGGTTTGGGTCCTACGAGCAGTACTTC.

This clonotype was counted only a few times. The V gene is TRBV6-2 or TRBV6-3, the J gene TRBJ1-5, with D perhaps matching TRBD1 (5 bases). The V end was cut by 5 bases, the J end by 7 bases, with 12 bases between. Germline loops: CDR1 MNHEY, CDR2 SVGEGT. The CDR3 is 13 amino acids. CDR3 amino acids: CASSLGLLQPQHF. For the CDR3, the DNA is TGTGCCAGCAGTCTGGGACTTCTGCAGCCCCAGCATTTT.

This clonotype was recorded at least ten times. CDR3: CASSYDIAGTPTYEQYF. Here the CDR3 DNA reads TGTGCCAGCAGCTATGATATAGCGGGAACCCCCACCTACGAGCAGTACTTC. The V gene is TRBV7-6, the J gene TRBJ2-7, with 8 nucleotides matching TRBD2. J gave up 2 bases and V 4 bases, and 13 bases lay outside the gene matches. There are 17 residues in the CDR3. Germline CDR1 is SGHVS and CDR2 is FNYEAQ.

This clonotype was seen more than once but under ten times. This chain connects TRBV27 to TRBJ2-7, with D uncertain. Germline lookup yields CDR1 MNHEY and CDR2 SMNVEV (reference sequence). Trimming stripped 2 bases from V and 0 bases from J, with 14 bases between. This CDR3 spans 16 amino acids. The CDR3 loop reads CASSLDSDLSSYEQYF. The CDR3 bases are TGTGCCAGCAGTTTAGATTCAGACCTGAGCTCCTACGAGCAGTACTTC.

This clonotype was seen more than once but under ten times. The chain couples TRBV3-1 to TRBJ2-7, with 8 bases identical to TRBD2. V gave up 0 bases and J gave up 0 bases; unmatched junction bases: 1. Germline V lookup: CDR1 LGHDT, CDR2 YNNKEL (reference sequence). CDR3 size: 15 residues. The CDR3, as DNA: TGTGCCAGCAGCCAAGATGCGGGAGGCTCCTACGAGCAGTACTTC. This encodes CASSQDAGGSYEQYF.

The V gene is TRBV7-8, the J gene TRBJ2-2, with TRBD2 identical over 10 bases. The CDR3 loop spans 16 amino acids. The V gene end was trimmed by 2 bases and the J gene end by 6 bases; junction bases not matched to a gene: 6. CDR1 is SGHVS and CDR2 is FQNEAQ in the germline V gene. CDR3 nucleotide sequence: TGTGCCAGCAGCTTACTAGCGGGAGTAACGGCCGGGGAGCTGTTTTTT. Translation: CASSLLAGVTAGELFF.

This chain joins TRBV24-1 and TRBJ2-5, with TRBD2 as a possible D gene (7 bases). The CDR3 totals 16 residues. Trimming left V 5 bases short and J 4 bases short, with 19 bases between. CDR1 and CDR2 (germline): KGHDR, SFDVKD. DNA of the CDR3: TGTGCCACCAGTGTTGGGGGCGCGGGAGTTATAGAGACCCAGTACTTC. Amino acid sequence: CATSVGGAGVIETQYF.